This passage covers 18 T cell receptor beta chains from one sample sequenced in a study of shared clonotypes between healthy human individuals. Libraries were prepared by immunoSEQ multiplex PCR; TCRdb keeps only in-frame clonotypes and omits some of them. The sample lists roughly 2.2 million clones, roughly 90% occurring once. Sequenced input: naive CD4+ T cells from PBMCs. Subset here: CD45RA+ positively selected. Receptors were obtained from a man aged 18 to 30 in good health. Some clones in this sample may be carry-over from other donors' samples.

CDR3 amino acids: CASSYSSETQYF. CDR3 sequence (DNA): TGCGCCAGCAGCTACTCGTCTGAGACCCAGTACTTC. The V gene is TRBV5-1, the J gene TRBJ2-5; D is undetermined. The CDR3 length is 12 residues. CDR1 and CDR2 (germline): SGHRS, YFSETQ. Trimming stripped 3 bases from V and 5 bases from J, with 8 bases between.

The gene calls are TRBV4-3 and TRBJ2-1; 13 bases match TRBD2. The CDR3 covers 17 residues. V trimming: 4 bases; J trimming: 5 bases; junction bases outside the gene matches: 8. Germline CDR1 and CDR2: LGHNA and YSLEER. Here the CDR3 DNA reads TGCGCCAGCAGCCCACGGACTAGCGGGAGTGGGAACAATGAGCAGTTCTTC. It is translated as CASSPRTSGSGNNEQFF.

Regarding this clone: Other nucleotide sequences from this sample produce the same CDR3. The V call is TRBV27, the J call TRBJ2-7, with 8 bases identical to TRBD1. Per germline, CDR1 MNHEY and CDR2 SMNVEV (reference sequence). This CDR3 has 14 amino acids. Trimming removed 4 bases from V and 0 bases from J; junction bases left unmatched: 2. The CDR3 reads CASSSGQGSYEQYF. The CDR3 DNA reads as TGTGCCAGCAGTTCAGGACAGGGCTCCTACGAGCAGTACTTC.

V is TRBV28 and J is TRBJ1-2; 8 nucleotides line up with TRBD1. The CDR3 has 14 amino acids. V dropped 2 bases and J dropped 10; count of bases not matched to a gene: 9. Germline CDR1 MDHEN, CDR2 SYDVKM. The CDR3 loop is CASSLIGRGRLYTF. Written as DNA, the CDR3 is TGTGCCAGCAGTTTAATCGGCAGGGGGCGACTCTACACCTTC.

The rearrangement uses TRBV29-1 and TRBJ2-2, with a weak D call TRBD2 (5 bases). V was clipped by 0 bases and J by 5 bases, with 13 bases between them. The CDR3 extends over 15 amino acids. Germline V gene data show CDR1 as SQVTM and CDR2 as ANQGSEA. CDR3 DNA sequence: TGCAGCGTTGAAGATCTTGGCGGGCGGACCGGGGAGCTGTTTTTT. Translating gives CSVEDLGGRTGELFF.

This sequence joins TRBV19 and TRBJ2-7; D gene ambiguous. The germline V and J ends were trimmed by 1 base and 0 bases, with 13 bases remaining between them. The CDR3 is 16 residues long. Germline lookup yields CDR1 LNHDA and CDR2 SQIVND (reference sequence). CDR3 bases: TGTGCCAGTAGTATAGCGGTCTGGCGGCCCTCCTACGAGCAGTACTTC. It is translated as CASSIAVWRPSYEQYF.

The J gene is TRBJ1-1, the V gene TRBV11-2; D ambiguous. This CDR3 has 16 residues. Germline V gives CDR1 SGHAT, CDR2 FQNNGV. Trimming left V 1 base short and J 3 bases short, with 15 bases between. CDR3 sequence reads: CASSLAYSWVYTEAFF. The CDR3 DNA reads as TGTGCCAGCAGCTTAGCTTATTCGTGGGTGTACACTGAAGCTTTCTTT.

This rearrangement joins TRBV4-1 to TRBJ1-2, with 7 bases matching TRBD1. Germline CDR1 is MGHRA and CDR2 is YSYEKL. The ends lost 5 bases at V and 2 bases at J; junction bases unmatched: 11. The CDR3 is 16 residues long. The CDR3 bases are TGCGCCAGCAGCTCAGGAGGGGGCGGGCGGAACTATGGCTACACCTTC. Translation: CASSSGGGGRNYGYTF.

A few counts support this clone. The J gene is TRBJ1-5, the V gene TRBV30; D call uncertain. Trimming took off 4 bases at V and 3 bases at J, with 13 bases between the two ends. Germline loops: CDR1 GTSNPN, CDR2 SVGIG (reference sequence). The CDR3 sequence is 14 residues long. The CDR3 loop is CAWNRVGINQPQHF. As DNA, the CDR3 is TGTGCCTGGAACCGAGTAGGAATCAATCAGCCCCAGCATTTT. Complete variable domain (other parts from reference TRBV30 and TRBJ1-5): SQTIHQWPATLVQPVGSPLSLECTVEGTSNPNLYWYRQAAGRGLQLLFYSVGIGQISSEVPQNLSASRPQDRQFILSSKKLLLSDSGFYLCAWNRVGINQPQHFGDGTRLSIL.

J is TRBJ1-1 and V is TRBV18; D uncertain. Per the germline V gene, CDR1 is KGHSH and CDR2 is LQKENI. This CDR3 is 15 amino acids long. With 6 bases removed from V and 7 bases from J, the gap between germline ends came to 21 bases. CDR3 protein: CASSPLLELHGEAFF. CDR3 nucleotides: TGTGCCAGCTCTCCCTTATTGGAACTGCATGGTGAAGCTTTCTTT.

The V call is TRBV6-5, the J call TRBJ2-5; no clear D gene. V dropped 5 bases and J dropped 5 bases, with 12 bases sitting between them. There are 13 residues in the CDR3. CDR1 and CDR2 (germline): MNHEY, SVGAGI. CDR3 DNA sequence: TGTGCCAGCAGTGACCCTGGGCGGGAGACCCAGTACTTC. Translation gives CASSDPGRETQYF.

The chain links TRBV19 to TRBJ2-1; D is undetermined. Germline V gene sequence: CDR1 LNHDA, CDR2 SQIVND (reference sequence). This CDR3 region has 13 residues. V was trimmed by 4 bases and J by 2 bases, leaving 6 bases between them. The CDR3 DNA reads TGTGCCAGTAGTAGGAGCGCCTACAATGAGCAGTTCTTC. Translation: CASSRSAYNEQFF. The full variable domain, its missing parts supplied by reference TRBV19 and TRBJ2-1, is DGGITQSPKYLFRKEGQNVTLSCEQNLNHDAMYWYRQDPGQGLRLIYYSQIVNDFQKGDIAEGYSVSREKKESFPLTVTSAQKNPTAFYLCASSRSAYNEQFFGPGTRLTVL.

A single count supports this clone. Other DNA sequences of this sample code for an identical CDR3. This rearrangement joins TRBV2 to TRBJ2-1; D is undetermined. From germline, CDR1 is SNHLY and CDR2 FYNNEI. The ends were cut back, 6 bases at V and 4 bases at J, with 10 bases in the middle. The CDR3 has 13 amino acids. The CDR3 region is CASSGGAYNEQFF. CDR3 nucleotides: TGTGCCAGCAGCGGCGGAGCATACAATGAGCAGTTCTTC.

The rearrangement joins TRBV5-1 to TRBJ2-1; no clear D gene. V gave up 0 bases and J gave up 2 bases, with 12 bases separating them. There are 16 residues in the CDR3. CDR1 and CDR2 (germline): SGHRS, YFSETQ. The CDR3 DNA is TGCGCCAGCAGCTTGGTTCGGCCTGGGGCCTACAATGAGCAGTTCTTC. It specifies CASSLVRPGAYNEQFF.

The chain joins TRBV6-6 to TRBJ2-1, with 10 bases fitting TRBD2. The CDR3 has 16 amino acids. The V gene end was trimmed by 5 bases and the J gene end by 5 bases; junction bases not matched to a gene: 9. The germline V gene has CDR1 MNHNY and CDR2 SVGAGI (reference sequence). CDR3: CASSTRSTSGNNEQFF. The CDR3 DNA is TGTGCCAGCAGTACCCGTAGTACTAGCGGGAACAATGAGCAGTTCTTC.

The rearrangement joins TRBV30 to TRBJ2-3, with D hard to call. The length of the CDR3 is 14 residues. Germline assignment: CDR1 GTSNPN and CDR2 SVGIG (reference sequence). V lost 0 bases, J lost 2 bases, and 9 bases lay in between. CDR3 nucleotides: TGTGCCTGGAGTGTACGACTGTTCACAGATACGCAGTATTTT. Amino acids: CAWSVRLFTDTQYF.

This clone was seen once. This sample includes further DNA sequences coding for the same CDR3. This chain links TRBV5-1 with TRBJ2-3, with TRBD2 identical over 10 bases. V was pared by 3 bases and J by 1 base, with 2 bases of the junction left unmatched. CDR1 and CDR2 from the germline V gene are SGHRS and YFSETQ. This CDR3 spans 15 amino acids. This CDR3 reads CASSSGLAGTDTQYF. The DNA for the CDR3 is TGCGCCAGCAGCTCCGGACTAGCGGGCACAGATACGCAGTATTTT.

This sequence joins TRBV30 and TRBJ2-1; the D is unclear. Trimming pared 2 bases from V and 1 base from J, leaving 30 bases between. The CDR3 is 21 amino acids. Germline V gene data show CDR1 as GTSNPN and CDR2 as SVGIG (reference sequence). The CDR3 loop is CAWSTSRWNTSSTHSYNEQFF. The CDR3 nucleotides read TGTGCCTGGAGTACCTCGCGATGGAATACCAGCTCCACCCATTCCTACAATGAGCAGTTCTTC.